These 27 T cell receptor beta chains were sequenced from one sample in a study of shared clonotypes between healthy human individuals. Sequencing was performed with immunoSEQ multiplex PCR; in TCRdb, only in-frame clones are kept and a portion is missing. Of around 2.1 million clones listed, roughly 95% are singletons. The specimen was naive CD4+ T cells sorted from blood. The subset: CD45RA+ positively selected. The receptors derive from a man younger than 35 in good health.

The rearrangement links TRBV19 to TRBJ2-4; D not resolved. This CDR3 contains 16 residues. Trimming stripped 0 bases from V and 2 bases from J, with 11 bases between. Germline loops: CDR1 LNHDA, CDR2 SQIVND (reference sequence). The CDR3 spells CASSIDRAVTKNIQYF. In DNA form, the CDR3 reads TGTGCCAGTAGTATAGATCGAGCAGTTACCAAAAACATTCAGTACTTC.

The chain carries TRBV18 and TRBJ1-4, with D uncertain. The CDR3 has 14 amino acids. Germline values: CDR1 KGHSH, CDR2 LQKENI. The V end lost 3 bases, the J end lost 4 bases, and 9 bases lay between the germline ends. Written as DNA, the CDR3 is TGTGCCAGCTCACCTGGTAACAGTAATGAAAAACTGTTTTTT. Protein product: CASSPGNSNEKLFF.

This sequence joins TRBV28 and TRBJ1-2; D perhaps matches TRBD1 (5 bases). The length of the CDR3 is 12 residues. V gave up 6 bases and J gave up 6 bases, with 11 bases separating them. Germline V gives CDR1 MDHEN, CDR2 SYDVKM. CDR3 sequence: CASRPRVHGYTF. The CDR3 nucleotides read TGTGCCAGCAGGCCCAGGGTTCATGGCTACACCTTC.

The chain links TRBV2 to TRBJ2-7; 10 bases align to TRBD2. Trimming removed 8 bases from V and 7 bases from J; junction bases left unmatched: 8. Germline V gene lookup returns CDR1 SNHLY and CDR2 FYNNEI. The CDR3 is made up of 13 amino acids. The CDR3 DNA reads as TGTGCCAGCGGTGGGTGGACTAGCGGAGAGCAGTACTTC. Encoded protein: CASGGWTSGEQYF.

This chain links TRBV9 with TRBJ2-7; D may be TRBD2 (5 bases). The germline V and J ends were trimmed by 0 bases and 0 bases, with 25 bases remaining between them. Germline V gene sequence: CDR1 SGDLS, CDR2 YYNGEE. The CDR3 has 20 residues. CDR3 sequence (DNA): TGTGCCAGCAGCGTAGGGGGAGCCGGTAAGGCCAACGAATTCTCCTACGAGCAGTACTTC. Amino acid sequence: CASSVGGAGKANEFSYEQYF.

The chain links TRBV15 to TRBJ2-2, with a tentative D call TRBD2 (5 bases). With 0 bases removed from V and 8 bases from J, the gap between germline ends came to 10 bases. Per the germline V gene, CDR1 is LNHNV and CDR2 is YYDKDF (reference sequence). The CDR3 runs to 14 residues. CDR3: CATSRDPVAGELFF. Here the CDR3 DNA reads TGTGCCACCAGCAGAGACCCAGTAGCGGGGGAGCTGTTTTTT.

The V call is TRBV5-1, the J call TRBJ2-7, with a weak D call TRBD1 (6 bases). This CDR3 comprises 14 residues. The germline V gene has CDR1 SGHRS and CDR2 YFSETQ. Trimming removed 2 bases at V and 2 bases at J, with 11 bases between. CDR3 sequence reads: CASSLLQGPYEQYF. Here the CDR3 DNA reads TGCGCCAGCAGCTTACTACAGGGACCCTACGAGCAGTACTTC.

This chain uses TRBV30 with TRBJ1-1; no clear D. Trimming left V 0 bases short and J 4 bases short, with 3 bases between. CDR1 is GTSNPN and CDR2 is SVGIG in the germline V gene (reference sequence). The CDR3 extends over 11 amino acids. CDR3 sequence reads: CAWSVITEAFF. Here the CDR3 DNA reads TGTGCCTGGAGTGTAATCACTGAAGCTTTCTTT.

This clone is a singleton in its sample. V is TRBV6-1 and J is TRBJ1-3; no firm D call. V was pared by 5 bases and J by 1 base, with 12 bases between. The length of the CDR3 is 15 residues. In germline, CDR1 is MNHNS, CDR2 SASEGT. In DNA, the CDR3 is TGTGCCAGCAGTCCTAATCCAGTGTCTGGAAACACCATATATTTT. Its translation is CASSPNPVSGNTIYF.

On this clone: Its ends do not fully match the called genes, so a read error is possible. V is TRBV7-9 and J is TRBJ2-3; the match to TRBD2 covers 15 bases. CDR1 is SEHNR and CDR2 is FQNEAQ in the germline V gene (reference sequence). This CDR3 region has 19 residues. This CDR3 is CASSPRGLAGGGRTDTQYF. The CDR3, as DNA: TGTGCCAGCAGCCCCCGGGGACTAGCGGGAGGTGGCCGCACGGATACGCAGTATTTT.

V and J are TRBV28 and TRBJ2-7; D unclear. The V gene lost 6 bases and the J gene lost 5 bases, with 20 bases spanning the gap. The CDR3 extends over 15 amino acids. Germline assignment: CDR1 MDHEN and CDR2 SYDVKM. The CDR3 is CASSSTAWYGNEQYF. CDR3 DNA: TGTGCCAGCAGCTCTACGGCCTGGTATGGGAACGAGCAGTACTTC.

This clone came up a few times. The chain uses TRBV18 and TRBJ1-5; 8 nucleotides match TRBD1. In germline, CDR1 is KGHSH, CDR2 LQKENI. CDR3 length equals 15 residues. V lost 3 bases to trimming and J lost 9 bases; unmatched junction nucleotides: 10. CDR3 in amino acids: CASSPSAGGGPPQHF. The CDR3 DNA reads as TGTGCCAGCTCACCGAGCGCAGGGGGCGGTCCGCCCCAGCATTTT.

The chain recombines TRBV29-1 with TRBJ2-7; 7 nucleotides agree with TRBD1. Per germline, CDR1 SQVTM and CDR2 ANQGSEA. Trimming at V came to 4 bases and at J to 7 bases, leaving 4 bases not matched to a gene. The length of the CDR3 is 11 residues. CDR3 bases: TGCAGCGTTGTGACAGGGCATGAGCAGTACTTC. Its protein product is CSVVTGHEQYF.

This chain links TRBV7-2 with TRBJ2-7, with 7 bases lining up with TRBD2. Germline V gene data show CDR1 as SGHTA and CDR2 as FQGNSA. The CDR3 is made up of 14 amino acids. With V trimmed by 5 bases and J by 5 bases, 9 bases remained unmatched. The CDR3 DNA reads TGTGCCAGCAGCATGAGCGGGATGGGAGACGAGCAGTACTTC. It yields the protein CASSMSGMGDEQYF. The variable domain in full, completed from reference TRBV7-2 and TRBJ2-7, reads GAGVSQSPSNKVTEKGKDVELRCDPISGHTALYWYRQSLGQGLEFLIYFQGNSAPDKSGLPSDRFSAERTGGSVSTLTIQRTQQEDSAVYLCASSMSGMGDEQYFGPGTRLTVT.

V usage is TRBV7-9 and J usage is TRBJ1-5; tentative D call: TRBD1 (5 bases). The germline CDR1 and CDR2 sequences are SEHNR and FQNEAQ (reference sequence). Trimming removed 3 bases from V and 0 bases from J, with 15 bases in between. This CDR3 comprises 17 residues. Here the CDR3 reads CASSLAPGPTSNQPQHF. Here the CDR3 DNA reads TGTGCCAGCAGCTTGGCCCCGGGACCGACTAGCAATCAGCCCCAGCATTTT.

This clone was seen a single time. The V and J genes are TRBV9 and TRBJ2-7; D is possibly TRBD2 (6 bases). The V gene's germline CDR1 is SGDLS and CDR2 YYNGEE. The V gene lost 0 bases and the J gene lost 2 bases, with 12 bases spanning the gap. The CDR3 consists of 15 residues. CDR3 coding DNA: TGTGCCAGCAGCGTAGACGGCGGGACGGCCTACGAGCAGTACTTC. Its protein product is CASSVDGGTAYEQYF.

J is TRBJ2-7 and V is TRBV5-1; 8 positions agree with TRBD2. Per the germline V gene, CDR1 is SGHRS and CDR2 is YFSETQ. This CDR3 is 14 amino acids long. V lost 6 bases and J lost 2; bases outside the gene matches: 7. Written as DNA, the CDR3 is TGCGCCAGCACCCTCGCGGGGGGTCCCTACGAGCAGTACTTC. This encodes CASTLAGGPYEQYF.

The V call is TRBV28, the J call TRBJ1-4, with no clear D. Trimming removed 2 bases from V and 13 bases from J, with 11 bases in between. The CDR3 length is 12 residues. Germline assignment: CDR1 MDHEN and CDR2 SYDVKM. CDR3 coding DNA: TGTGCCAGCAGTTTAAAGTCCCGGGGACTGTTTTTT. Translated: CASSLKSRGLFF.

This chain connects TRBV7-9 to TRBJ2-5; tentatively, D is TRBD2 (5 bases). Deletions cut 1 base from V and 4 bases from J, with 10 bases between. Germline CDR1 SEHNR, CDR2 FQNEAQ (reference sequence). The CDR3 runs 14 residues. Written as DNA, the CDR3 is TGTGCCAGCAGCTTAGGAGCCGGGGTAGAGACCCAGTACTTC. Translated, it gives CASSLGAGVETQYF.

This clone was picked up a small number of times. This sequence joins TRBV11-2 and TRBJ1-5; D unclear. The CDR3 totals 11 residues. Germline CDR1 is SGHAT and CDR2 is FQNNGV. The V and J ends lost 5 bases and 5 bases respectively, with 4 bases between them. This CDR3 is CASSPHQPQHF. The CDR3 region has the DNA TGTGCCAGCAGCCCCCATCAGCCCCAGCATTTT.

Concerning this clone itself: This CDR3 is also generated by other DNA sequences in the sample. The CDR3 protein is CASSPPGGSGNTIYF. The CDR3 coding sequence is TGTGCCAGCTCACCACCGGGGGGCTCTGGAAACACCATATATTTT. The chain uses TRBV18 and TRBJ1-3, with a possible D match to TRBD1 (5 bases). CDR3 size: 15 residues. Germline V gene sequence: CDR1 KGHSH, CDR2 LQKENI. V lost 0 bases and J lost 0, with 6 bases in between.

The chain recombines TRBV5-4 with TRBJ2-5; perhaps TRBD2 as D (5 bases). The CDR3 has 13 residues. V was shortened by 1 base and J by 11 bases, with 15 bases between the two germline ends. Germline V gene data show CDR1 as SGHNT and CDR2 as YYREEE (reference sequence). The CDR3 is CASSLRELGEQYF. The CDR3 coding sequence is TGTGCCAGCAGCTTGCGGGAACTGGGTGAGCAGTACTTC. Together with reference TRBV5-4 and TRBJ2-5, the CDR3 gives the full variable domain: ETGVTQSPTHLIKTRGQQVTLRCSSQSGHNTVSWYQQALGQGPQFIFQYYREEENGRGNFPPRFSGLQFPNYSSELNVNALELDDSALYLCASSLRELGEQYFGPGTRLLVL.

The chain couples TRBV7-2 to TRBJ2-7, with 7 nucleotides matching TRBD1. The germline gives CDR1 SGHTA, CDR2 FQGNSA. The length of the CDR3 is 14 residues. Trimming cost V 8 bases and J 1 base; bases outside gene matches: 8. CDR3 DNA: TGTGCCAGCGCCGAGACGGGACAGTCCTACGAGCAGTACTTC. It specifies CASAETGQSYEQYF.

A note on this clone: The sample holds other DNA sequences that translate to the same CDR3. The CDR3 here is CASSVEGGPYEQYF. CDR3 DNA: TGTGCCAGCAGCGTAGAGGGGGGACCTTACGAGCAGTACTTC. The rearrangement links TRBV9 to TRBJ2-7; D tentatively reads TRBD1 or TRBD2 (6 bases each). Germline V gene data show CDR1 as SGDLS and CDR2 as YYNGEE. V was pared by 0 bases and J by 4 bases, with 11 bases between. The CDR3 covers 14 residues.

This chain links TRBV6-5 with TRBJ1-1; D gene ambiguous. V gave up 5 bases and J gave up 1 base, with 14 bases separating them. This CDR3 region has 15 residues. Germline V gene lookup returns CDR1 MNHEY and CDR2 SVGAGI. CDR3 bases: TGTGCCAGCAGTCAAGGTCGGGCTGGGAACACTGAAGCTTTCTTT. It yields the protein CASSQGRAGNTEAFF.

V is TRBV10-1 and J is TRBJ2-3, with 8 bases fitting TRBD1. This CDR3 spans 16 amino acids. Losses at the gene ends were 5 bases for V and 1 base for J; bases not matched to a gene: 8. Germline V gene lookup returns CDR1 WNHNN and CDR2 SYGVQD (reference sequence). CDR3 amino acids: CASSLGQAQGTDTQYF. DNA for the CDR3: TGCGCCAGCAGTTTGGGACAGGCCCAAGGCACAGATACGCAGTATTTT.

The rearrangement uses TRBV28 and TRBJ2-7, with D uncertain. The CDR3 contains 13 residues. CDR1 MDHEN and CDR2 SYDVKM come from the germline V gene. The V end was cut by 5 bases, the J end by 3 bases, with 11 bases between. The CDR3 DNA follows: TGTGCCAGCAGTCTCTCCTCCATCTACGAGCAGTACTTC. Translating it yields CASSLSSIYEQYF.